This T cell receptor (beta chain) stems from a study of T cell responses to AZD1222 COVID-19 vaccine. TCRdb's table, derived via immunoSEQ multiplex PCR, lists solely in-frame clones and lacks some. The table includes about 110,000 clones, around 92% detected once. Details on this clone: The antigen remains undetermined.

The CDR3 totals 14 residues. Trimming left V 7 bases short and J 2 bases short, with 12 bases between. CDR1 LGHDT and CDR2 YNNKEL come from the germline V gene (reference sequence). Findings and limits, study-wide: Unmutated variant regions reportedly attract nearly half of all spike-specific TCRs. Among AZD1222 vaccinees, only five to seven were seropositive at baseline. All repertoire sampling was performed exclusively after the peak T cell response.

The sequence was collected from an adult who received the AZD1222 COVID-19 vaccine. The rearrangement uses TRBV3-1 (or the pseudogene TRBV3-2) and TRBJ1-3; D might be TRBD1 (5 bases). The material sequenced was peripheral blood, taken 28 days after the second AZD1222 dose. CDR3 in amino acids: CASTQGWAGNTIYF. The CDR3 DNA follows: TGTGCCAGCACCCAGGGTTGGGCTGGAAACACCATATATTTT.